Following are 24 T cell receptor beta chains from one sample sequenced in a study of STAT3 mutations in large granular lymphocyte leukemia. Generated by immunoSEQ multiplex PCR, the TCRdb table keeps only in-frame clones and is missing some. The table lists tens of thousands of clones, about 94% of them singletons. Their antigen targets remain unknown. Study outcomes and limitations: At least one immunodominant TCR beta clonotype appeared in every T-cell large granular lymphocyte leukemia patient.

The specimen sequenced was peripheral blood mononuclear cells. Source of these receptors: a man aged 35-49 years with T-cell large granular lymphocyte leukemia. Some clones in this sample may be carry-over from other donors' samples.

This clone occurred once. The chain employs TRBV11-2 and TRBJ2-5; no clear D. Germline CDR1 is SGHAT and CDR2 is FQNNGV. CDR3 length equals 11 residues. V lost 3 bases and J lost 2, with 1 base in between. The CDR3 nucleotides are TGTGCCAGCAGCTTTCAAGAGACCCAGTACTTC. Translated, it gives CASSFQETQYF.

This sequence joins TRBV6-5 and TRBJ2-2; D may be TRBD1 (5 bases). CDR3 size: 14 residues. CDR1 is MNHEY and CDR2 is SVGAGI in the germline V gene. V lost 5 bases and J lost 2, with 9 bases in between. The CDR3 region is CASSPDRNTGELFF. CDR3 in DNA: TGTGCCAGCAGTCCCGACAGAAACACCGGGGAGCTGTTTTTT.

V and J are TRBV5-4 and TRBJ2-1; 8 positions match TRBD1. The junction had 6 bases not matched to a gene; V was cut back by 0 bases and J by 4 bases. The CDR3 totals 16 residues. Germline V lookup: CDR1 SGHNT, CDR2 YYREEE (reference sequence). The DNA for the CDR3 is TGTGCCAGCAGCTTGGCAGGGACAGGAGCATACAATGAGCAGTTCTTC. This encodes CASSLAGTGAYNEQFF.

The chain joins TRBV5-4 to TRBJ2-7, with 9 bases matching TRBD1. The CDR3 covers 16 residues. The germline V gene encodes CDR1 SGHNT and CDR2 YYREEE (reference sequence). Trimming cost V 4 bases and J 2 bases; bases outside gene matches: 10. This CDR3 reads CASSGSPGTGTYEQYF. The CDR3 nucleotides read TGTGCCAGCAGCGGGTCCCCCGGGACAGGGACCTACGAGCAGTACTTC.

The chain has TRBV29-1 and TRBJ2-3; TRBD2 aligns across 8 bases. J lost 3 bases, V lost 7 bases, and 6 bases had no gene match. CDR3 length: 13 amino acids. Germline CDR1 SQVTM, CDR2 ANQGSEA. DNA of the CDR3: TGCAGCGCCCCTCGGGGGGGGACAGATACGCAGTATTTT. This translates into CSAPRGGTDTQYF.

This sequence joins TRBV4-1 and TRBJ2-2; 8 bases agree with TRBD1. CDR3 size: 17 residues. Germline CDR1 and CDR2: MGHRA and YSYEKL. V shed 4 bases and J 5 bases; nucleotides not matched to a gene: 12. CDR3 amino acids: CASSPIETGVATGELFF. In DNA form, the CDR3 reads TGCGCCAGCAGCCCTATAGAGACAGGGGTAGCTACCGGGGAGCTGTTTTTT.

A remark on this clone: A junction end diverges from the germline sequence, so it may reflect a read error. In DNA form, the CDR3 reads TGTGCCAGCAGTTACTCGGGTAACAATGGCTACACCTTC. Translation gives CASSYSGNNGYTF. The chain uses TRBV6-6 and TRBJ1-2; no clear D gene. The CDR3 is made up of 13 amino acids. Germline CDR1 reads MNHNY; CDR2 reads SVGAGI (reference sequence).

The J gene is TRBJ1-3, the V gene TRBV5-6, with D possibly matching TRBD1 (5 bases). The CDR3 covers 18 residues. Trimming left V 4 bases short and J 0 bases short, with 20 bases between. Looked up from germline, CDR1 is SGHDT and CDR2 is YYEEEE. CDR3 residues: CASSLQVGTTSSGNTIYF. Written as DNA, the CDR3 is TGTGCCAGCAGCCTGCAGGTGGGGACCACGAGCTCTGGAAACACCATATATTTT.

The V gene is TRBV15, the J gene TRBJ2-6, with D tentatively TRBD1 (6 bases). The CDR3 contains 16 residues. CDR1 is LNHNV and CDR2 is YYDKDF in the germline V gene (reference sequence). The V gene lost 0 bases and the J gene lost 1 base, with 7 bases spanning the gap. The DNA of the CDR3 is TGTGCCACCAGCAGAGATAGGGGGTCTGGGGCCAACGTCCTGACTTTC. Encoded protein: CATSRDRGSGANVLTF.

The rearrangement links TRBV5-4 to TRBJ1-1; D is possibly TRBD1 (5 bases). Looked up from germline, CDR1 is SGHNT and CDR2 is YYREEE (reference sequence). Deletions cut 2 bases from V and 3 bases from J, with 11 bases between. The CDR3 sequence is 14 residues long. CDR3 in DNA: TGTGCCAGCAGCTTCGGGGACTCCTACACTGAAGCTTTCTTT. It encodes CASSFGDSYTEAFF.

The genes are TRBV5-1 and TRBJ2-5; tentative D call: TRBD2 (5 bases). The germline CDR1 and CDR2 sequences are SGHRS and YFSETQ. The V gene lost 10 bases and the J gene lost 5 bases, with 27 bases spanning the gap. This CDR3 comprises 16 residues. DNA for the CDR3: TGCGCCTCCAGCGGTGTTTTCGGCGTTGTAGGGGAGACCCAGTACTTC. Amino acid sequence: CASSGVFGVVGETQYF.

The chain uses TRBV7-9 and TRBJ2-7, with a tentative D call TRBD2 (5 bases). The CDR3 runs 16 residues. Germline CDR1 reads SEHNR; CDR2 reads FQNEAQ (reference sequence). V lost 5 bases to trimming and J lost 1 base, with 18 bases between them. In nucleotides, the CDR3 is TGTGCCAGCAGCCCGGGGATAGGCCGAAGTTCCTACGAGCAGTACTTC. Amino acid sequence: CASSPGIGRSSYEQYF.

This chain uses TRBV29-1 with TRBJ2-1; D assignment may be TRBD1 or TRBD2 (6 bases each). From germline, CDR1 is SQVTM and CDR2 ANQGSEA. This CDR3 contains 14 residues. V lost 3 bases to trimming and J lost 3 bases, with 12 bases between them. The DNA of the CDR3 is TGCAGCGTTGATGGTGGGGGGCGCTACAATGAGCAGTTCTTC. This translates into CSVDGGGRYNEQFF.

V and J are TRBV6-4 and TRBJ1-1; D not resolved. V shed 6 bases and J shed 0 bases, with 8 bases lying between them. The CDR3 contains 13 residues. Per the germline V gene, CDR1 is MRHNA and CDR2 is SNTAGT. This CDR3 is CASRAQMNTEAFF. The CDR3 DNA is TGTGCCAGCAGAGCGCAAATGAACACTGAAGCTTTCTTT.

The chain combines TRBV5-4 with TRBJ2-1, with 12 bases aligning to TRBD1. Trimming took 3 bases from V and 6 from J; bases not matched to a gene: 4. Germline V gene sequence: CDR1 SGHNT, CDR2 YYREEE (reference sequence). The CDR3 runs to 15 residues. The CDR3, as DNA: TGTGCCAGCAGCTGGGGACAGGGGGCCGGCAATGAGCAGTTCTTC. The encoded protein is CASSWGQGAGNEQFF.

The rearrangement links TRBV4-1 to TRBJ1-5; D call uncertain. The CDR3 length is 15 residues. V gave up 0 bases and J gave up 7 bases, with 13 bases separating them. CDR1 is MGHRA, CDR2 YSYEKL, per germline. CDR3 sequence: CASSQEFLLGQPQHF. The CDR3 DNA reads TGCGCCAGCAGCCAAGAATTCCTGCTCGGACAGCCCCAGCATTTT.

V usage is TRBV27 and J usage is TRBJ1-2, with D uncertain. This CDR3 spans 13 amino acids. Between the trimmed V and J ends, which lost 5 bases and 8 bases, there was a span of 15 bases. Germline CDR1 and CDR2: MNHEY and SMNVEV (reference sequence). The DNA for the CDR3 is TGTGCCAGCAGTCCCACTGCTGCCGGGGGCTACACCTTC. Translating it yields CASSPTAAGGYTF.

The rearrangement uses TRBV19 and TRBJ2-7; 11 bases agree with TRBD1. Trimming took 3 bases from V and 5 from J; bases not matched to a gene: 6. CDR1 LNHDA and CDR2 SQIVND come from the germline V gene (reference sequence). The CDR3 is 15 amino acids. CDR3 loop: CASSIGTGGFNEQYF. The DNA for the CDR3 is TGTGCCAGTAGTATCGGGACAGGGGGGTTCAACGAGCAGTACTTC.

V is TRBV18 and J is TRBJ1-6; 10 bases are a match to TRBD1. The CDR3 has 17 amino acids. V shed 4 bases and J 7 bases; nucleotides not matched to a gene: 10. The germline V gene has CDR1 KGHSH and CDR2 LQKENI. The CDR3: CASSHRDRGRGNSPLHF. The DNA of the CDR3 is TGTGCCAGCTCACACCGGGACAGGGGTCGAGGAAATTCACCCCTCCACTTT.

V and J are TRBV30 and TRBJ2-2; D perhaps matches TRBD2 (6 bases). The CDR3 sequence is 12 residues long. CDR1 is GTSNPN and CDR2 is SVGIG in the germline V gene (reference sequence). V dropped 2 bases and J dropped 8 bases, with 9 bases sitting between them. The CDR3 loop reads CAWSLGGGELFF. The CDR3 DNA reads as TGTGCCTGGAGTCTGGGGGGTGGGGAGCTGTTTTTT.

This chain joins TRBV5-4 and TRBJ1-6; 8 nucleotides line up with TRBD1. This CDR3 is 17 amino acids long. J was trimmed by 9 bases and V by 2 bases; bases with no gene match: 13. Per germline, CDR1 SGHNT and CDR2 YYREEE (reference sequence). CDR3 amino acids: CASSFGQGSYEGSPLHF. The CDR3 DNA follows: TGTGCCAGCAGCTTTGGACAGGGAAGCTATGAGGGTTCACCCCTCCACTTT.

This sequence joins TRBV6-4 and TRBJ2-1; 9 positions agree with TRBD1. V shed 11 bases, J shed 4 bases, and the junction held 9 bases outside the gene matches. Germline V lookup: CDR1 MRHNA, CDR2 SNTAGT. The CDR3 length is 14 residues. The chain's CDR3 is CASAAGQGYNEQFF. The CDR3, as DNA: TGTGCCTCAGCAGCGGGACAGGGATACAATGAGCAGTTCTTC.

The genes are TRBV28 and TRBJ1-2, with no clear D. Trimming pared 2 bases from V and 4 bases from J, leaving 17 bases between. Looked up from germline, CDR1 is MDHEN and CDR2 is SYDVKM. This CDR3 comprises 16 residues. The CDR3 protein is CASSLTGRGPAYGYTF. The CDR3 DNA is TGTGCCAGCAGTTTAACTGGCAGAGGGCCCGCCTATGGCTACACCTTC.

V usage is TRBV5-1 and J usage is TRBJ2-5; the D gene is possibly TRBD1 (5 bases). Trimming took off 4 bases at V and 0 bases at J, with 10 bases between the two ends. CDR3 length: 14 residues. The germline gives CDR1 SGHRS, CDR2 YFSETQ. The CDR3 reads CASSHDSDQETQYF. CDR3 DNA: TGCGCCAGCAGCCACGACAGCGACCAAGAGACCCAGTACTTC.